The 23 T cell receptor beta chains in this list originate from one sample, sequenced in a study of spatial heterogeneity in lung cancer. Antigen specificity for these receptors is unknown. TCRdb re-called the 5' RACE reads through MiXCR, storing one row per CDR3 protein. The profile shows some 11,000 distinct CDR3 sequences, approximately 7.5% of them singletons. Study observations and caveats: Mutation counts in tumors were tracked by counts of expanded intratumoral alpha and beta TCRs.

Time point of the sample: sample taken at primary tumor resection. The material sequenced was lung tumor tissue, taken at surgery. The receptor source for this set is a female donor with early-stage non-small cell lung cancer.

This clonotype showed up many times. The library was prepared for alpha chains; this beta chain is a stray read, so its frequency means little. The chain is built from TRBV29-1 and TRBJ2-3; tentatively, D is TRBD1 or TRBD2 (5 bases each). V lost 2 bases to trimming and J lost 2 bases, with 14 bases between them. Germline CDR1 reads SQVTM; CDR2 reads ANQGSEA. The CDR3 totals 15 residues. CDR3 coding DNA: TGCAGCGTTGAATGGCAGGGAGTGTCCACAGATACGCAGTATTTT. This encodes CSVEWQGVSTDTQYF.

This clonotype has ten or more counts. As an off-target read in a library built for alpha chains, this beta chain has a frequency of little significance. The V and J genes are TRBV5-1 and TRBJ2-7, with D possibly TRBD2 on 5 matching bases. CDR3 length: 15 amino acids. Germline CDR1 and CDR2: SGHRS and YFSETQ. V was clipped by 2 bases and J by 0 bases, with 12 bases between them. The CDR3 DNA reads as TGCGCCAGCAGCTTAGGCGGGTCGAGCTCCTACGAGCAGTACTTC. Translated: CASSLGGSSSYEQYF.

On this clonotype: This beta chain is an unintended read in a library built for alpha chains; its size means little. In DNA form, the CDR3 reads TGTGCCAGCAGCTCCCTGTCCGGGAGCGGGGCTTTCTTT. This translates into CASSSLSGSGAFF. The chain combines TRBV11-3 with TRBJ1-1; D ambiguous. The germline V and J ends were trimmed by 4 bases and 11 bases, with 17 bases remaining between them. CDR1 SGHNT and CDR2 YENEEA come from the germline V gene. The CDR3 is 13 amino acids.

In this sample, this clonotype turned up a few times. Being off target in a library aimed at alpha chains, this beta chain has a size of little meaning. This sequence joins TRBV7-8 and TRBJ2-5; the match to TRBD2 covers 10 bases. From germline, CDR1 is SGHVS and CDR2 FQNEAQ. Trimming removed 5 bases from V and 5 bases from J; junction bases left unmatched: 8. The CDR3 spans 15 residues. The CDR3: CASSPPGLALETQYF. The CDR3 DNA is TGTGCCAGCAGCCCACCGGGACTAGCGTTGGAGACCCAGTACTTC.

In the case of this clonotype: This beta chain was picked up by a library intended for alpha chains and is off target, so its count carries little meaning. This rearrangement joins TRBV5-1 to TRBJ2-7; 7 positions agree with TRBD1. V lost 7 bases and J lost 3; bases outside the gene matches: 16. The CDR3 is 16 amino acids. CDR1 and CDR2 from the germline V gene are SGHRS and YFSETQ. CDR3 in amino acids: CASAILGDSRYYEQYF. The CDR3 bases are TGCGCCAGCGCGATCCTTGGGGACAGTCGATACTACGAGCAGTACTTC.

About this clonotype itself: This beta chain came through as a stray read in a library set up for alpha chains, and its size says little. The CDR3 sequence: CASSGDGQGAEQYF. For the CDR3, the DNA is TGTGCCAGCAGTGGGGATGGACAGGGGGCCGAGCAGTACTTC. The chain couples TRBV2 to TRBJ2-7; 11 bases are a match to TRBD1. Germline assignment: CDR1 SNHLY and CDR2 FYNNEI. This CDR3 contains 14 residues. With 4 bases clipped from V and 6 bases from J, the junction kept 5 bases outside the gene matches.

This clonotype was seen many times. Since the library was made to target alpha chains, this beta chain is a stray read and its abundance is not meaningful. The chain is built from TRBV12-3 or TRBV12-4 and TRBJ1-6; 7 bases match TRBD1. V shed 5 bases, J shed 9 bases, and the junction held 7 bases outside the gene matches. The CDR3 has 14 residues. CDR3 coding DNA: TGTGCCAGCAGTCCCGGGACAGTCGCTTCACCCCTCCACTTT. It specifies CASSPGTVASPLHF.

To note about this clonotype: Since it is a stray read in a library aimed at alpha chains, this beta chain has a size that is not meaningful. V and J are TRBV5-6 and TRBJ2-3; a weak D match, TRBD2 (6 bases). This CDR3 has 13 amino acids. Germline loops: CDR1 SGHDT, CDR2 YYEEEE. Trimming took 7 bases from V and 1 from J, leaving 10 bases between them. CDR3 protein: CASVSSGTDTQYF. CDR3 DNA: TGTGCCAGCGTATCTAGCGGCACAGATACGCAGTATTTT.

This clonotype is classed as medium-sized. This beta chain is a stray sequence in a library constructed for alpha chains; its clone size is not meaningful. The chain has TRBV20-1 and TRBJ1-3; D call uncertain. CDR1 and CDR2 from the germline V gene are DFQATT and SNEGSKA (reference sequence). This CDR3 contains 14 residues. V was shortened by 6 bases and J by 0 bases, with 12 bases between the two germline ends. As DNA, the CDR3 is TGCAGTGCCCTCGACCGTTCCTCTGGAAACACCATATATTTT. Residues: CSALDRSSGNTIYF.

This clonotype has at least ten counts. The size of this beta chain means little, since it is a stray read in a library made for alpha chains. The chain couples TRBV16 to TRBJ2-1, with a tentative D call TRBD1 (6 bases). There are 16 residues in the CDR3. The V gene lost 4 bases and the J gene lost 0 bases, with 13 bases spanning the gap. Germline assignment: CDR1 KGHSY and CDR2 FQNENV. CDR3 protein: CASSPVGQYSYNEQFF. CDR3 bases: TGTGCCAGCAGCCCGGTCGGACAGTACTCCTACAATGAGCAGTTCTTC.

In its sample, this clonotype was seen many times. Because this beta chain is a stray read in a library intended to capture alpha chains, its abundance should not be given much weight. This chain joins TRBV7-9 and TRBJ2-7; TRBD2 agrees at 13 bases. The junction had 7 bases not matched to a gene; V was cut back by 5 bases and J by 0 bases. CDR3 length: 17 residues. Germline V lookup: CDR1 SEHNR, CDR2 FQNEAQ (reference sequence). The CDR3: CASSPWGTSGTSYEQYF. CDR3 DNA sequence: TGTGCCAGCAGCCCCTGGGGGACTAGCGGGACCTCCTACGAGCAGTACTTC.

Concerning this clonotype itself: This beta chain is a stray sequence in a library constructed for alpha chains; its clone size is not meaningful. The CDR3 is CASSPNRAGALNTGELFF. The CDR3 DNA is TGTGCCAGCAGCCCCAACCGGGCGGGGGCCCTGAACACCGGGGAGCTGTTTTTT. The chain joins TRBV7-3 to TRBJ2-2; D might be TRBD2 (7 bases). V dropped 5 bases and J dropped 1 base, with 20 bases sitting between them. Germline loops: CDR1 SGHTA, CDR2 FQGTGA. The CDR3 length is 18 residues.

This clonotype has just a few counts. Little can be read into the size of this beta chain, an off-target read in a library designed for alpha chains. V usage is TRBV5-1 and J usage is TRBJ2-7, with TRBD1 as a possible D gene (6 bases). The CDR3 has 14 residues. V lost 3 bases and J 2 bases, leaving 12 bases between the germline ends. Germline CDR1 reads SGHRS; CDR2 reads YFSETQ. CDR3 loop: CASSYLTGTYEQYF. CDR3 nucleotide sequence: TGCGCCAGCAGCTACCTTACAGGGACCTACGAGCAGTACTTC. The complete variable domain, with remaining parts taken from reference TRBV5-1 and TRBJ2-7, reads KAGVTQTPRYLIKTRGQQVTLSCSPISGHRSVSWYQQTPGQGLQFLFEYFSETQRNKGNFPGRFSGRQFSNSRSEMNVSTLELGDSALYLCASSYLTGTYEQYFGPGTRLTVT.

This clonotype was counted at least ten times. This beta chain slipped into a library made for alpha chains as a stray read, so its size is not meaningful. This chain's CDR3 is CASSSTGVSTDTQYF. The CDR3 coding sequence is TGTGCCAGCAGCTCAACAGGGGTCAGCACAGATACGCAGTATTTT. The J gene is TRBJ2-3, the V gene TRBV7-3; 7 nucleotides agree with TRBD1. V lost 4 bases to trimming and J lost 0 bases; unmatched junction nucleotides: 4. This CDR3 has 15 residues. The germline CDR1 and CDR2 sequences are SGHTA and FQGTGA. Supplemented by reference TRBV7-3 and TRBJ2-3, the full variable domain reads GAGVSQTPSNKVTEKGKYVELRCDPISGHTALYWYRQSLGQGPEFLIYFQGTGAADDSGLPNDRFFAVRPEGSVSTLKIQRTERGDSAVYLCASSSTGVSTDTQYFGPGTRLTVL.

This clonotype was picked up many times. The library was built for alpha chains, so this beta chain is an off-target read and its size means little. V usage is TRBV7-8 and J usage is TRBJ2-3; D is possibly TRBD1 (6 bases). Germline loops: CDR1 SGHVS, CDR2 FQNEAQ. CDR3 length: 14 amino acids. Trimming took off 5 bases at V and 1 base at J, with 10 bases between the two ends. The CDR3 nucleotides are TGTGCCAGCAGCAACAGGGCTGGCACAGATACGCAGTATTTT. Translating it yields CASSNRAGTDTQYF.

This clonotype came up many times. With the library built for alpha chains, this beta chain is off target and its frequency is not meaningful. This CDR3 is CATSRDRLNTEAFF. CDR3 coding DNA: TGTGCCACCAGCAGGGACAGATTGAACACTGAAGCTTTCTTT. The V and J genes are TRBV15 and TRBJ1-1; D perhaps matches TRBD1 (6 bases). The ends were cut back, 3 bases at V and 0 bases at J, with 8 bases in the middle. Per the germline V gene, CDR1 is LNHNV and CDR2 is YYDKDF (reference sequence). CDR3 length: 14 residues.

This clonotype was seen ten or more times. The size of this beta chain means little, since it is a stray read in a library made for alpha chains. V gene TRBV7-2 combines with J gene TRBJ1-1, with 10 bases identical to TRBD1. CDR1 and CDR2 from the germline V gene are SGHTA and FQGNSA. J lost 5 bases, V lost 1 base, and 7 bases had no gene match. This CDR3 region has 16 residues. The DNA for the CDR3 is TGTGCCAGCAGCTTAGGGGGGACAGGGGTAATGACTGAAGCTTTCTTT. Amino acids: CASSLGGTGVMTEAFF. The full variable domain, rest sourced from reference TRBV7-2 and TRBJ1-1, is GAGVSQSPSNKVTEKGKDVELRCDPISGHTALYWYRQSLGQGLEFLIYFQGNSAPDKSGLPSDRFSAERTGGSVSTLTIQRTQQEDSAVYLCASSLGGTGVMTEAFFGQGTRLTVV.

The table lists this clonotype with many counts. As an off-target read in a library built for alpha chains, this beta chain has a frequency of little significance. The V gene is TRBV20-1, the J gene TRBJ1-1; possibly TRBD1 for D (6 bases). Germline V lookup: CDR1 DFQATT, CDR2 SNEGSKA (reference sequence). V shed 7 bases and J shed 1 base, with 16 bases lying between them. This CDR3 is 14 amino acids long. The CDR3 region has the DNA TGCAGTGTGGGGAGGGGGGACAAGAACACTGAAGCTTTCTTT. Its translation: CSVGRGDKNTEAFF.

This clonotype was counted ten times or more. This beta chain represents an off-target read in a library built for alpha chains; its size is of limited meaning. V gene TRBV12-3 or TRBV12-4 combines with J gene TRBJ2-3; D call uncertain. Trimming removed 2 bases at V and 7 bases at J, with 10 bases between. The CDR3 runs to 13 residues. The CDR3 bases are TGTGCCAGCAGTTTAAGTTCCGATTATACGCAGTATTTT. The encoded protein is CASSLSSDYTQYF.

In this sample, this clonotype turned up many times. Found in a library prepared for alpha chains, this beta chain is an off-target read, and its abundance has little meaning. J is TRBJ2-5 and V is TRBV7-2; D call uncertain. The V end lost 6 bases, the J end lost 5 bases, and 16 bases lay between the germline ends. Germline loops: CDR1 SGHTA, CDR2 FQGNSA. The CDR3 consists of 14 residues. The CDR3 DNA is TGTGCCAGCAGTCCTAGACTGACTGCGGAGACCCAGTACTTC. Encoded protein: CASSPRLTAETQYF. Full variable domain (remainder filled in from reference TRBV7-2 and TRBJ2-5): GAGVSQSPSNKVTEKGKDVELRCDPISGHTALYWYRQSLGQGLEFLIYFQGNSAPDKSGLPSDRFSAERTGGSVSTLTIQRTQQEDSAVYLCASSPRLTAETQYFGPGTRLLVL.

This clonotype is judged medium-sized. Little can be read into the size of this beta chain, an off-target read in a library designed for alpha chains. The chain combines TRBV11-2 with TRBJ2-7; D call uncertain. CDR1 and CDR2 (germline): SGHAT, FQNNGV. Trimming cost V 0 bases and J 4 bases, with 1 base left between them. This CDR3 region has 11 residues. This CDR3 is CASSLEYEQYF. The CDR3 DNA follows: TGTGCCAGCAGCTTAGAATACGAGCAGTACTTC.

For this clonotype: With the library built for alpha chains, this beta chain is off target and its frequency is not meaningful. The chain couples TRBV5-4 to TRBJ2-4, with 9 bases fitting TRBD1. The CDR3 is 19 residues long. The V gene end was trimmed by 4 bases and the J gene end by 1 base; junction bases not matched to a gene: 15. Germline CDR1 reads SGHNT; CDR2 reads YYREEE (reference sequence). For the CDR3, the DNA is TGTGCCAGCAGCAGAACGACCGGGACAGGGAACGGGGCCAAAAACATTCAGTACTTC. Translation gives CASSRTTGTGNGAKNIQYF.

Turning to this clonotype: This beta chain represents an off-target read in a library built for alpha chains; its size is of limited meaning. V gene TRBV27 combines with J gene TRBJ1-6; D call uncertain. Germline V gene data show CDR1 as MNHEY and CDR2 as SMNVEV (reference sequence). CDR3 length equals 13 residues. The V gene lost 3 bases and the J gene lost 11 bases, with 11 bases spanning the gap. The CDR3 loop reads CASSFLGGAPLHF. The CDR3 coding sequence is TGTGCCAGCAGTTTTCTCGGTGGAGCACCCCTCCACTTT.